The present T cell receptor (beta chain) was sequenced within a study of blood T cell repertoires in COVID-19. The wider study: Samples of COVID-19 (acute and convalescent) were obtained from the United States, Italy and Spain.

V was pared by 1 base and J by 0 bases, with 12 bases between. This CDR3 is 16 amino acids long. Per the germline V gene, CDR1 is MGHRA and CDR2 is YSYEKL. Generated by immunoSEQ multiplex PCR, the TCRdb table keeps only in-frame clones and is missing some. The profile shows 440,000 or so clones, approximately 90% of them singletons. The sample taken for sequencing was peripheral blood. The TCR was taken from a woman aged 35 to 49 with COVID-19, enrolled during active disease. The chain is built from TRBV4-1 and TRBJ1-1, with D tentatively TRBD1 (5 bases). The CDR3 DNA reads TGCGCCAGCAGCCAAGGTCGAAGGACATTGAACACTGAAGCTTTCTTT. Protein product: CASSQGRRTLNTEAFF.